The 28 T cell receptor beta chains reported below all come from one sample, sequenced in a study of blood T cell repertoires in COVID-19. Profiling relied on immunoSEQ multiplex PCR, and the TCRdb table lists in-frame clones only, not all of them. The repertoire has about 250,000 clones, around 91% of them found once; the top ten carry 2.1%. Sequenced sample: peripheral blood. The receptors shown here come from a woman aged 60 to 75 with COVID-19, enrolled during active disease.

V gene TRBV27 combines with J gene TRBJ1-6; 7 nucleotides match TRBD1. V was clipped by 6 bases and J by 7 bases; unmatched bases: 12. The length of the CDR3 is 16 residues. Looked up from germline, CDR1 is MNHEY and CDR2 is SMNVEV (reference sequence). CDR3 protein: CASSRIMAGGNSPLHF. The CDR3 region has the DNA TGTGCCAGCAGCCGTATTATGGCAGGGGGGAATTCACCCCTCCACTTT.

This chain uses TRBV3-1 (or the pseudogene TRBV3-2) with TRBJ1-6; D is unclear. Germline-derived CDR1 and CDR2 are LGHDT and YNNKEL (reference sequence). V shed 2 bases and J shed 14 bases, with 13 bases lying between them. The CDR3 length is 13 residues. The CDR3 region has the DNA TGTGCCAGCAGCCAACGGTTTGCGAATTCCCTCCACTTT. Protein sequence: CASSQRFANSLHF.

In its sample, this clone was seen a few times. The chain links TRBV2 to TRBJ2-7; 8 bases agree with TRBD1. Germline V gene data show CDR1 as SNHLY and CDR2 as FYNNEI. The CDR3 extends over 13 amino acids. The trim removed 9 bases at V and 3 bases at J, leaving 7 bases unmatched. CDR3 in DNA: TGTGCCAGGGGGACAGGAAGCAACTACGAGCAGTACTTC. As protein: CARGTGSNYEQYF.

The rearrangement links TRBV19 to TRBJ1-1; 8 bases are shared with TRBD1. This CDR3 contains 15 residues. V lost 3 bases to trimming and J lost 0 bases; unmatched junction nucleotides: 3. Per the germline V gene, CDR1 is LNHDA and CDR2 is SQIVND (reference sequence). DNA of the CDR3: TGTGCCAGTAGTATTTTGACAGGGGTGAACACTGAAGCTTTCTTT. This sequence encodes CASSILTGVNTEAFF.

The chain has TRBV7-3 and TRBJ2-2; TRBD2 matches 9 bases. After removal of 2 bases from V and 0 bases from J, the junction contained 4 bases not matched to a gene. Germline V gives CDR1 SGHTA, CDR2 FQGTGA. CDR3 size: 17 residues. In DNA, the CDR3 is TGTGCCAGCAGCTTAGGAGCGGGGGGCCCGAACACCGGGGAGCTGTTTTTT. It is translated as CASSLGAGGPNTGELFF.

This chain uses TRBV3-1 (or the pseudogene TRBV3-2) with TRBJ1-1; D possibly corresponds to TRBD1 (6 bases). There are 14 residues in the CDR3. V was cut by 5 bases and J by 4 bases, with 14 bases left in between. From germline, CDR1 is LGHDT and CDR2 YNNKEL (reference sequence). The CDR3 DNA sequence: TGTGCCAGCAGCACACAGGGTGTAGGCACTGAAGCTTTCTTT. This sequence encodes CASSTQGVGTEAFF.

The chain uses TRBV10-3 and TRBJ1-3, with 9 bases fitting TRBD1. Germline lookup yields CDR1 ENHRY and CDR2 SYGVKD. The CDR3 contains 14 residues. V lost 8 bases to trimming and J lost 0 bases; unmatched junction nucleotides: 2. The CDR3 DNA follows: TGTGCCATCGGACAGGGGAGCTCTGGAAACACCATATATTTT. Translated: CAIGQGSSGNTIYF.

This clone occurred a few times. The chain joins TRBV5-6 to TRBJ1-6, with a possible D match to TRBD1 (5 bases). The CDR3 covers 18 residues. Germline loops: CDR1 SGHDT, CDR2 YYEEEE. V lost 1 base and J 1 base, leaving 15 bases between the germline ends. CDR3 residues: CASSLLSGSPSYNSPLHF. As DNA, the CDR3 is TGTGCCAGCAGCTTGTTATCAGGGTCCCCATCCTATAATTCACCCCTCCACTTT.

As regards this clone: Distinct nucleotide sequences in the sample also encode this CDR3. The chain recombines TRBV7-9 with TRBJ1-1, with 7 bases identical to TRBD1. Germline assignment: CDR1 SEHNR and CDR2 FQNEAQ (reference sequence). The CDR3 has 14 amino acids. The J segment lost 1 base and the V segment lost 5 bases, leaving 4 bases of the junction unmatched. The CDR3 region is CASSPGQTNTEAFF. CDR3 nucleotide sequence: TGTGCCAGCAGCCCGGGACAGACGAACACTGAAGCTTTCTTT.

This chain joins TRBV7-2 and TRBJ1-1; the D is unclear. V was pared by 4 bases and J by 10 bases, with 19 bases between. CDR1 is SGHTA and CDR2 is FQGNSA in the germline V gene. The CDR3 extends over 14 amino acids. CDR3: CASSSGVRKGPAFF. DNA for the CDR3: TGTGCCAGCAGCTCGGGAGTCAGAAAAGGTCCAGCTTTCTTT.

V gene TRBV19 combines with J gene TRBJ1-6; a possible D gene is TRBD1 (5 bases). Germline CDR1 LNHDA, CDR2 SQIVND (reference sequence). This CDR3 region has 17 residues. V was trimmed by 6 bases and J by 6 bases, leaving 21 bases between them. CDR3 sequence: CASSRSGGLIFNSPLHF. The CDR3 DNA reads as TGTGCCAGTAGCAGAAGCGGGGGTTTAATTTTTAATTCACCCCTCCACTTT. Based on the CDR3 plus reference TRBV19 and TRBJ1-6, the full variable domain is DGGITQSPKYLFRKEGQNVTLSCEQNLNHDAMYWYRQDPGQGLRLIYYSQIVNDFQKGDIAEGYSVSREKKESFPLTVTSAQKNPTAFYLCASSRSGGLIFNSPLHFGNGTRLTVT.

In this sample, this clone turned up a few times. Here the CDR3 reads CASWDRGGNEKLFF. CDR3 bases: TGTGCCAGCTGGGACAGGGGCGGTAATGAAAAACTGTTTTTT. The chain recombines TRBV19 with TRBJ1-4; TRBD1 agrees at 10 bases. This CDR3 region has 14 residues. Germline V gene sequence: CDR1 LNHDA, CDR2 SQIVND (reference sequence). Germline trimming cut 9 bases from V and 4 bases from J; bases unmatched to any gene: 5. Based on the CDR3 plus reference TRBV19 and TRBJ1-4, the full variable domain is DGGITQSPKYLFRKEGQNVTLSCEQNLNHDAMYWYRQDPGQGLRLIYYSQIVNDFQKGDIAEGYSVSREKKESFPLTVTSAQKNPTAFYLCASWDRGGNEKLFFGSGTQLSVL.

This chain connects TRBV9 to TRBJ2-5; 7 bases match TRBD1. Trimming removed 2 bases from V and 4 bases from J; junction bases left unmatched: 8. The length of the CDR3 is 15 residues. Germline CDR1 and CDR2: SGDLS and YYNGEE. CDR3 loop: CASSVRQGVGETQYF. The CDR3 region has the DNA TGTGCCAGCAGCGTTAGACAGGGAGTGGGAGAGACCCAGTACTTC. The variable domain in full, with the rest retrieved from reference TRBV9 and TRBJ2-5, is DSGVTQTPKHLITATGQRVTLRCSPRSGDLSVYWYQQSLDQGLQFLIQYYNGEERAKGNILERFSAQQFPDLHSELNLSSLELGDSALYFCASSVRQGVGETQYFGPGTRLLVL.

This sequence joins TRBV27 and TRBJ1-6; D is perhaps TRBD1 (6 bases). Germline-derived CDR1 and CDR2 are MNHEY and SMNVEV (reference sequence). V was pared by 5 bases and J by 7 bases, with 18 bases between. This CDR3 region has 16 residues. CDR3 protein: CASSPRGLRRNSPLHF. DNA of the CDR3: TGTGCCAGCAGTCCGCGGGGGCTAAGAAGAAATTCACCCCTCCACTTT.

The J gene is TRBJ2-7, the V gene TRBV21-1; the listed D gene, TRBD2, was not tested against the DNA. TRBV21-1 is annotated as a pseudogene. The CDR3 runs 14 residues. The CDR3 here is CASLGRNYVREQYF. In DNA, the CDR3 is TGTGCCAGCCTAGGGAGGAATTACGTTCGCGAGCAGTACTTC.

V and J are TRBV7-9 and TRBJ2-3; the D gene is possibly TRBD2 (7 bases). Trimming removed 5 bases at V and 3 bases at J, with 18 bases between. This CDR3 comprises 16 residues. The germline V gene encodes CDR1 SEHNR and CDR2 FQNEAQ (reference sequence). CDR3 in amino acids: CASSPPGGIFTDTQYF. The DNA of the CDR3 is TGTGCCAGCAGCCCGCCGGGGGGCATCTTTACAGATACGCAGTATTTT.

The CDR3 region has the DNA TGTGCCAGCTCACCGTCAGGGGCGGGAGAGACCCAGTACTTC. Encoded protein: CASSPSGAGETQYF. V is TRBV18 and J is TRBJ2-5, with D maybe TRBD1 (6 bases). Trimming left V 3 bases short and J 4 bases short, with 12 bases between. The CDR3 has 14 amino acids. Germline V CDR1 and CDR2: KGHSH, LQKENI. Based on the CDR3 plus reference TRBV18 and TRBJ2-5, the full variable domain is NAGVMQNPRHLVRRRGQEARLRCSPMKGHSHVYWYRQLPEEGLKFMVYLQKENIIDESGMPKERFSAEFPKEGPSILRIQQVVRGDSAAYFCASSPSGAGETQYFGPGTRLLVL.

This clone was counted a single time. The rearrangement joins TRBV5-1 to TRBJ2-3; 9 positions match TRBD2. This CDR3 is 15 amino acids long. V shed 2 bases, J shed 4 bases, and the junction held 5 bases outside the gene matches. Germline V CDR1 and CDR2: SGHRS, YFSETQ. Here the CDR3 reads CASSFQRGAPDTQYF. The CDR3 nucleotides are TGCGCCAGCAGCTTTCAGCGGGGGGCCCCAGATACGCAGTATTTT.

CDR3: CASSLDLANTEAFF. The CDR3 DNA reads as TGTGCCAGCAGCTTGGATCTGGCGAACACTGAAGCTTTCTTT. The chain has TRBV5-4 and TRBJ1-1, with no clear D. Germline loops: CDR1 SGHNT, CDR2 YYREEE (reference sequence). V gave up 0 bases and J gave up 1 base, with 7 bases separating them. There are 14 residues in the CDR3.

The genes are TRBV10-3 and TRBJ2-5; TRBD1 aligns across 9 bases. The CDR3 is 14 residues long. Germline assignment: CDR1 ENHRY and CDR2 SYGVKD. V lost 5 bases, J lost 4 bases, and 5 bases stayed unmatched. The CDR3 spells CAISIGTGTETQYF. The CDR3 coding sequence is TGTGCCATCAGTATAGGGACAGGGACAGAGACCCAGTACTTC.

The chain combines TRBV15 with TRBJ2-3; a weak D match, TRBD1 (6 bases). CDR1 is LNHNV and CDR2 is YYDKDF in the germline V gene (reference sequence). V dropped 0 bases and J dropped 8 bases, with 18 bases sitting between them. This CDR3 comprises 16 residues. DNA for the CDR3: TGTGCCACCAGCAGAGACTTGGGCTCAGGGGATCGTACGCAGTATTTT. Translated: CATSRDLGSGDRTQYF.

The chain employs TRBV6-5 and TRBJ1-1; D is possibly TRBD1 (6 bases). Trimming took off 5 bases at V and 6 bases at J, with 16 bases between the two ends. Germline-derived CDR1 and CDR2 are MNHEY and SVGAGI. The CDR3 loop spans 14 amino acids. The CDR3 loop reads CASSQHREGAEAFF. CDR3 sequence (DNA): TGTGCCAGCAGTCAGCACAGGGAAGGGGCTGAAGCTTTCTTT.

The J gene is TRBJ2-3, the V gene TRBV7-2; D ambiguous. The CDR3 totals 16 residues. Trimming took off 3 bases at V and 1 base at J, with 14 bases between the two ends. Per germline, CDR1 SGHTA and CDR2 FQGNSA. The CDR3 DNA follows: TGTGCCAGCAGCTTGTTTCTCACTACACGCACAGATACGCAGTATTTT. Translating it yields CASSLFLTTRTDTQYF.

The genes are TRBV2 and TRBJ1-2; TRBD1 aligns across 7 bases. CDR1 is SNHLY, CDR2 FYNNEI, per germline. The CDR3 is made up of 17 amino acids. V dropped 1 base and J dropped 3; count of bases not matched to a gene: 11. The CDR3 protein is CASSEGTGQEAYYGYTF. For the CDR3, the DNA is TGTGCCAGCAGTGAAGGGACAGGCCAGGAGGCTTACTATGGCTACACCTTC.

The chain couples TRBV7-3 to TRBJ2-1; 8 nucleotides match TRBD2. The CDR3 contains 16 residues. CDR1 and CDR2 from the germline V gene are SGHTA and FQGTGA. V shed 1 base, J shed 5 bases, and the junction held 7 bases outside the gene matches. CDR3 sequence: CASSLRVAGNHNEQFF. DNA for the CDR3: TGTGCCAGCAGCTTAAGGGTAGCGGGGAATCACAATGAGCAGTTCTTC.

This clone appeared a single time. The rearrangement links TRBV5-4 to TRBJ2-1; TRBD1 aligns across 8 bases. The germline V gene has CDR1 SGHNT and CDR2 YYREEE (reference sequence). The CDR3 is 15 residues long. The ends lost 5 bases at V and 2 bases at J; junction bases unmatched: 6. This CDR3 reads CASSTDRGAYNEQFF. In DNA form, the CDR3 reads TGTGCCAGCAGTACAGACAGGGGCGCCTACAATGAGCAGTTCTTC.

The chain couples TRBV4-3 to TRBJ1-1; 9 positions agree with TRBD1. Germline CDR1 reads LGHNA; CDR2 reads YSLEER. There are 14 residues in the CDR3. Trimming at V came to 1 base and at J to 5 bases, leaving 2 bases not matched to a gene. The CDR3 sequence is CASSQGTGETEAFF. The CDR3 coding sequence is TGCGCCAGCAGCCAAGGGACAGGGGAGACTGAAGCTTTCTTT.

The DNA of the CDR3 is TGCGCCAGCAGCCAAGATCAGGTTATGACTGAAGCTTTCTTT. Its translation: CASSQDQVMTEAFF. V gene TRBV4-1 combines with J gene TRBJ1-1; D call uncertain. Germline loops: CDR1 MGHRA, CDR2 YSYEKL. V lost 0 bases and J lost 5, with 10 bases in between. CDR3 size: 14 residues.